What follows are 5 T cell receptor beta chains derived from one specimen sequenced in a study of T cell responses to AZD1222 COVID-19 vaccine. Assay: immunoSEQ multiplex PCR; the TCRdb copy retains only in-frame clones and omits some. Altogether 130,000 or so clones are present, 92% being singletons, with the ten largest covering over 4%. The sample was peripheral blood, taken 28 days after the second AZD1222 dose. All receptors come from an adult who received the AZD1222 COVID-19 vaccine.

This chain links TRBV10-3 with TRBJ1-5; no clear D. This CDR3 spans 13 amino acids. The V and J ends lost 4 bases and 5 bases respectively, with 9 bases between them. Germline CDR1 ENHRY, CDR2 SYGVKD. This chain's CDR3 is CAISGVEDQPQHF. The CDR3 DNA follows: TGTGCCATCAGTGGGGTAGAGGATCAGCCCCAGCATTTT.

The chain joins TRBV11-3 to TRBJ2-2; D could derive from TRBD1 or TRBD2 (6 bases each). The CDR3 consists of 18 residues. Deletions cut 5 bases from V and 4 bases from J, with 23 bases between. Per germline, CDR1 SGHNT and CDR2 YENEEA. The CDR3: CASSPQGPGAQFTGELFF. For the CDR3, the DNA is TGTGCCAGCAGCCCCCAAGGGCCGGGGGCCCAATTCACCGGGGAGCTGTTTTTT. Variable domain in full (rest from reference TRBV11-3 and TRBJ2-2): EAGVVQSPRYKIIEKKQPVAFWCNPISGHNTLYWYLQNLGQGPELLIRYENEEAVDDSQLPKDRFSAERLKGVDSTLKIQPAELGDSAVYLCASSPQGPGAQFTGELFFGEGSRLTVL.

The chain couples TRBV4-2 to TRBJ2-1, with 8 bases identical to TRBD2. Germline CDR1 and CDR2: LGHNA and YNFKEQ. The CDR3 has 15 amino acids. The V segment lost 4 bases and the J segment 2 bases; nucleotides outside the gene matches: 4. CDR3 loop: CASSLSGNTYNEQFF. The CDR3 DNA reads as TGTGCCAGCAGCCTTAGCGGGAACACCTACAATGAGCAGTTCTTC.

This clone was counted once. J is TRBJ2-5 and V is TRBV5-1; 9 bases are a match to TRBD1. The germline V gene has CDR1 SGHRS and CDR2 YFSETQ. V shed 4 bases and J 5 bases; nucleotides not matched to a gene: 12. The CDR3 has 16 amino acids. As DNA, the CDR3 is TGCGCCAGCAGCCTGGGGGACAGGGCAGGTGATGAGACCCAGTACTTC. Translation gives CASSLGDRAGDETQYF. Together with reference TRBV5-1 and TRBJ2-5, the CDR3 gives the full variable domain: KAGVTQTPRYLIKTRGQQVTLSCSPISGHRSVSWYQQTPGQGLQFLFEYFSETQRNKGNFPGRFSGRQFSNSRSEMNVSTLELGDSALYLCASSLGDRAGDETQYFGPGTRLLVL.

The chain has TRBV5-5 and TRBJ2-3; a weak D match, TRBD2 (6 bases). This CDR3 has 16 residues. Germline V gene sequence: CDR1 SGHKS, CDR2 YYEKEE (reference sequence). Between the trimmed V and J ends, which lost 0 bases and 2 bases, there was a span of 13 bases. The CDR3 sequence: CASSLEDAGLTDTQYF. CDR3 sequence (DNA): TGTGCCAGCAGCTTGGAGGATGCGGGGCTCACAGATACGCAGTATTTT.